There are a few counts of the clone carrying this T cell receptor (beta chain). What it binds is unknown. In TCRdb, the RT-PCR reads were re-called with MiXCR into one record per CDR3 protein. Seen here are hundreds of thousands of distinct CDR3 sequences, over 11% observed once, and the top ten hold around 7.3%. The data were taken from a study of response to subunit inactivated influenza vaccine. Whole-study results and caveats: The study's authors posited that every seasonal influenza vaccination enlists few new T cells.

CDR3 size: 16 residues. CDR1 is SNHLY and CDR2 is FYNNEI in the germline V gene. V lost 8 bases to trimming and J lost 0 bases, with 17 bases between them. The rearrangement links TRBV2 to TRBJ2-1; D perhaps matches TRBD1 (6 bases). Material: PBMCs from blood, obtained approximately 15 days before vaccination. This sequence was found in a middle-aged man who received an inactivated influenza vaccine. The DNA for the CDR3 is TGTGCCAGCGTGGCACAGGGTCCTAGCTCCTACAATGAGCAGTTCTTC. Residues: CASVAQGPSSYNEQFF.